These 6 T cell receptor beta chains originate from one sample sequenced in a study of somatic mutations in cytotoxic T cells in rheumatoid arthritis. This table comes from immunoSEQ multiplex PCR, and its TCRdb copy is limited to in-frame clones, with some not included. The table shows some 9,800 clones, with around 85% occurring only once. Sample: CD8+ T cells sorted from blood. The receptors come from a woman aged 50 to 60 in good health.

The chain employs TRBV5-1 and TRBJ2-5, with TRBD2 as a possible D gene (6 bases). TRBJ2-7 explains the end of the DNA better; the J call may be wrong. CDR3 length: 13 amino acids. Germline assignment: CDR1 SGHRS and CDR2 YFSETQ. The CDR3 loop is CASSWGLTYEQYF. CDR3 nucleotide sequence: TGCGCCAGCAGCTGGGGACTGACCTACGAGCAGTACTTC.

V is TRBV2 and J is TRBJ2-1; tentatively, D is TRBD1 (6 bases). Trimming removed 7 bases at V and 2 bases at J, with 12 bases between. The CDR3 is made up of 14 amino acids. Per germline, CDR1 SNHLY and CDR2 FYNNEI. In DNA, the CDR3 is TGTGCCAGCATTAGGCAGGGGCCCTACAATGAGCAGTTCTTC. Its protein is CASIRQGPYNEQFF.

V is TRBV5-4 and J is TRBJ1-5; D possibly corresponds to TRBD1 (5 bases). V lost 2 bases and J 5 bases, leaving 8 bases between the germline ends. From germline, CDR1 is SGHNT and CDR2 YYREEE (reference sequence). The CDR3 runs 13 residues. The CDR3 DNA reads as TGTGCCAGCAGCTTTGCGGGGGATCAGCCCCAGCATTTT. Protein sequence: CASSFAGDQPQHF.

CDR3 protein: CASSTGGSPSYNEQFF. CDR3 in DNA: TGTGCCAGCAGCACAGGGGGGTCACCCTCCTACAATGAGCAGTTCTTC. This chain connects TRBV9 to TRBJ2-1, with 8 bases fitting TRBD1. The V and J ends lost 4 bases and 0 bases, in that order; junction bases with no gene match: 6. The CDR3 runs 16 residues. Germline V lookup: CDR1 SGDLS, CDR2 YYNGEE.

As DNA, the CDR3 is TGCAGCGTGTGGACACTTGAATCAGTGGGCACTGAAGCTTTCTTT. It codes for CSVWTLESVGTEAFF. The chain couples TRBV29-1 to TRBJ1-1, with D perhaps TRBD1 (5 bases). There are 15 residues in the CDR3. The ends were cut back, 6 bases at V and 4 bases at J, with 21 bases in the middle. Germline V gene sequence: CDR1 SQVTM, CDR2 ANQGSEA.

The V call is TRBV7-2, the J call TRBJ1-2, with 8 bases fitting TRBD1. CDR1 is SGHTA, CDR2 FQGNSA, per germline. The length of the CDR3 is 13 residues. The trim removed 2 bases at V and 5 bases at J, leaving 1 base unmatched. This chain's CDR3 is CASSLNRGYGYTF. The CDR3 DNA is TGTGCCAGCAGCTTAAACAGGGGGTATGGCTACACCTTC.